This T cell receptor beta chain was retrieved from a study of technical replicates of blood from several donors (dated by TCRdb to 2017 to 2019). The method behind the library was the immunoSEQ multiplex PCR assay. In TCRdb, the immuneACCESS table is reduced to in-frame sequences with V and J assigned. These tables do not hold every clone; where another copy was compared, an unresolved V gene accounts for under half, and the others remain unexplained. Recorded for this sample are under 85,000 clones; about 97% of them occurred a single time. In total, the top ten clones hold around 0.3% of the sample. For this clone: Its antigen remains unidentified. No base qualities exist here, and no much larger clone lies one base off it.

V lost 2 bases and J lost 6 bases; the stretch between them is 10 bases long. In the germline V gene (reference sequence), CDR1 corresponds to LNHDA and CDR2 to SQIVND. The CDR3 measures 13 amino acids from cysteine to phenylalanine. Only the CDR3 part of the read is kept: 39 bases, read in frame from the first base. Sequenced sample: T cells isolated from PBMCs. The clonotype originates from a human donor in good health. The chain employs TRBV19 and TRBJ1-2; the D gene is perhaps TRBD1, on 5 matching bases. The DNA sequence is as follows: TGTGCCAGTAGTATATCTTGGGGGGATGGCTACACCTTC. Its coded protein is CASSISWGDGYTF.